Listed below are T cell receptor beta chains from one sample, sequenced in a study of T cell changes during pregnancy in multiple sclerosis. Method: immunoSEQ multiplex PCR; TCRdb's copy keeps in-frame clones and lacks some. The table has more than 30,000 clones, around 94% seen once; the top ten hold about 8.3%. Source: CD8+ T cells from peripheral blood mononuclear cells, taken in the third trimester of pregnancy. These receptors originate from a female donor with multiple sclerosis, enrolled in a pregnancy study. CDR3s include the opening cysteine and the closing phenylalanine or tryptophan. D genes are given only for firm matches. A row's size may be missing; if present it is once, few, many or a size class.

TGTGCCAGCAGGACAGGGGCGAGTACTGAAGCTTTCTTT CASRTGASTEAFF TRBD1 TRBJ1-1 . TRBV27
TGTGCCAGCAGCCAAGCGGCAGGGTACTCCTACGAGCAGTACTTC CASSQAAGYSYEQYF . TRBJ2-7 few TRBV4-2
TGTGCTAGTGGTTCCGACTCACCAGGGGATCAGCCCCAGCATTTT CASGSDSPGDQPQHF . TRBJ1-5 medium-sized TRBV12-5
TGTGCCAGCAGCTTACAGGGATGGGGTGAGCAGTTCTTC CASSLQGWGEQFF . TRBJ2-1 . TRBV7-9
TGCAGCGTTGAAGACAGTGGAAACACCATATATTTT CSVEDSGNTIYF . TRBJ1-3 . TRBV29-1
TGTGCCAGCAGCTTATCAGGGGGCGCTTGGGGCTACACCTTC CASSLSGGAWGYTF TRBD1 TRBJ1-2 . TRBV5-6
TGTGCCAGCAGCCCGGAACCGGGACTAGCGGACAATGAGCAGTTCTTC CASSPEPGLADNEQFF TRBD2 TRBJ2-1 . TRBV5-4
TGTGCCAGCAGCTTGTCAAGGGAGGGGGTCTATGGCTACACCTTC CASSLSREGVYGYTF . TRBJ1-2 once TRBV7-9
TGTGCCAGCTCACCGGGGGGTACCACAGATACGCAGTATTTT CASSPGGTTDTQYF . TRBJ2-3 . TRBV18
TGTGCCAGCAGTGAATGGTTACAGGGGGCCTACGAGCAGTACTTC CASSEWLQGAYEQYF TRBD1 TRBJ2-7 . TRBV6-1
TGTGCCTGGTTGACAGGGAACTCAGAACTGTTTTTT CAWLTGNSELFF TRBD1 TRBJ1-4 . TRBV30
TGTGCCAGCTCAGACAGGGGTAATGAAAAACTGTTTTTT CASSDRGNEKLFF TRBD1 TRBJ1-4 . TRBV27
TGTGCCAGCAGCTTAGGTAACAGGGAGTTAGGCACTGAAGCTTTCTTT CASSLGNRELGTEAFF . TRBJ1-1 . TRBV7-6
TGTGCCAGCCGGGGGACGGCTTATCCGAACACTGAAGCTTTCTTT CASRGTAYPNTEAFF . TRBJ1-1 . TRBV6-5
TGTGCCAGCACGGATTATCAGGGTTTAGGGGAGACCCAGTACTTC CASTDYQGLGETQYF . TRBJ2-5 once TRBV6-1
TGTGCTAGTGGTTTGGCGGGAGACGAGCCCCAGCATTTT CASGLAGDEPQHF . TRBJ1-5 . TRBV12-5